One sample yielded the 8 T cell receptor beta chains listed below, sequenced in a study of blood T cell repertoires in COVID-19. The table came from immunoSEQ multiplex PCR; TCRdb's copy has only in-frame clones and leaves some out. The table has roughly 380,000 clones, approximately 89% seen once. Source material: PBMCs or T cells enriched from blood (not recorded which). The receptors here all came from a man aged 25 to 45 who had recovered from COVID-19.

CDR3 DNA sequence: TGCGCCAGCAGTCAATCTGGGACAGGGATAGGTGAGCAGTACTTC. Its protein product is CASSQSGTGIGEQYF. V usage is TRBV23-1 and J usage is TRBJ2-7; 9 bases align to TRBD1. TRBV23-1 is annotated as an ORF whose role is uncertain. The CDR3 sequence is 15 residues long. The ends lost 0 bases at V and 7 bases at J; junction bases unmatched: 7.

The rearrangement uses TRBV19 and TRBJ1-1, with no clear D. Germline V gives CDR1 LNHDA, CDR2 SQIVND (reference sequence). V was cut by 5 bases and J by 3 bases, with 10 bases left in between. The CDR3 is 13 amino acids. The CDR3 protein is CASSLGRDTEAFF. CDR3 sequence (DNA): TGTGCCAGTAGTCTCGGGAGGGACACTGAAGCTTTCTTT.

This clone was picked up many times. The chain is built from TRBV29-1 and TRBJ1-2; D remains unclear. Per the germline V gene, CDR1 is SQVTM and CDR2 is ANQGSEA. Trimming stripped 4 bases from V and 7 bases from J, with 13 bases between. The CDR3 has 12 amino acids. The CDR3 protein is CSVVPGVGGYTF. CDR3 sequence (DNA): TGCAGCGTTGTGCCCGGGGTCGGTGGCTACACCTTC.

This chain links TRBV2 with TRBJ1-2; a weak D match, TRBD1 (5 bases). Germline assignment: CDR1 SNHLY and CDR2 FYNNEI. The CDR3 totals 14 residues. Trimming stripped 5 bases from V and 1 base from J, with 11 bases between. The CDR3 region has the DNA TGTGCCAGCAGTCAGACGGGACTTAACTATGGCTACACCTTC. Protein: CASSQTGLNYGYTF. Full variable domain (outside the CDR3, taken from reference TRBV2 and TRBJ1-2): EPEVTQTPSHQVTQMGQEVILRCVPISNHLYFYWYRQILGQKVEFLVSFYNNEISEKSEIFDDQFSVERPDGSNFTLKIRSTKLEDSAMYFCASSQTGLNYGYTFGSGTRLTVV.

The CDR3 nucleotides read TGTGCCAGCACCACAAACAGCAATCAGCCCCAGCATTTT. It encodes CASTTNSNQPQHF. The rearrangement joins TRBV12-3 or TRBV12-4 to TRBJ1-5; the D is unclear. This CDR3 comprises 13 residues. V lost 7 bases, J lost 1 base, and 8 bases lay in between.

The chain carries TRBV19 and TRBJ2-5, with 13 bases matching TRBD2. V lost 5 bases, J lost 5 bases, and 8 bases stayed unmatched. Germline values: CDR1 LNHDA, CDR2 SQIVND (reference sequence). There are 16 residues in the CDR3. DNA for the CDR3: TGTGCCAGTAGTCGAACGCAGACTAGCGGGAGGGAGACCCAGTACTTC. Protein sequence: CASSRTQTSGRETQYF. The full variable domain, with the rest looked up from reference TRBV19 and TRBJ2-5, is DGGITQSPKYLFRKEGQNVTLSCEQNLNHDAMYWYRQDPGQGLRLIYYSQIVNDFQKGDIAEGYSVSREKKESFPLTVTSAQKNPTAFYLCASSRTQTSGRETQYFGPGTRLLVL.

The V gene is TRBV6-5, the J gene TRBJ1-2, with 8 bases aligning to TRBD1. Looked up from germline, CDR1 is MNHEY and CDR2 is SVGAGI. The CDR3 extends over 14 amino acids. V trimming: 6 bases; J trimming: 3 bases; junction bases outside the gene matches: 6. The CDR3 here is CASRETGDHYGYTF. Here the CDR3 DNA reads TGTGCCAGCAGAGAGACAGGGGACCACTATGGCTACACCTTC.

The genes are TRBV4-1 and TRBJ1-6; TRBD1 might be the D (5 bases). With 4 bases removed from V and 9 bases from J, the gap between germline ends came to 10 bases. The germline CDR1 and CDR2 sequences are MGHRA and YSYEKL. The CDR3 length is 13 residues. The CDR3 sequence is CASSLLGGSPLHF. CDR3 DNA: TGCGCCAGCAGCCTCCTCGGGGGTTCACCCCTCCACTTT.